The next 16 T cell receptor beta chains were all read from a single sample in a study of OX40 agonist ivuxolimab in advanced cancers. Libraries were prepared by immunoSEQ multiplex PCR; TCRdb keeps only in-frame clonotypes and omits some of them. The sample yields about 100,000 clones, around 80% seen once. The sequenced sample was CD4+ or CD8+ T cells sorted from blood, obtained in a trial of the OX40 agonist ivuxolimab. The receptors were gathered from an adult with an advanced solid tumor such as melanoma, head and neck, liver or kidney cancer.

The chain employs TRBV4-3 and TRBJ1-6, with D possibly being TRBD1 (5 bases). The CDR3 spans 16 residues. V lost 0 bases, J lost 8 bases, and 14 bases lay in between. The germline V gene has CDR1 LGHNA and CDR2 YSLEER. Here the CDR3 DNA reads TGCGCCAGCAGCCAAGATGCACGGGGCGGGGATTCACCCCTCCACTTT. It translates to CASSQDARGGDSPLHF.

About this clone: This same CDR3 is encoded by further DNA sequences in the sample. The V gene is TRBV19, the J gene TRBJ2-2, with unresolved D. This CDR3 is built from 13 residues. Germline V lookup: CDR1 LNHDA, CDR2 SQIVND (reference sequence). Trimming removed 1 base from V and 6 bases from J, with 6 bases in between. For the CDR3, the DNA is TGTGCCAGTAGTATAGGGGCGGCCGGGGAGCTGTTTTTT. Translated: CASSIGAAGELFF.

This clone was seen only a few times. The rearrangement uses TRBV30 and TRBJ1-6; D is perhaps TRBD1 (5 bases). Trimming pared 1 base from V and 7 bases from J, leaving 11 bases between. Germline V CDR1 and CDR2: GTSNPN, SVGIG (reference sequence). The CDR3 has 14 residues. CDR3 region: CAWSEMWGNSPLHF. The CDR3 coding sequence is TGTGCCTGGAGTGAGATGTGGGGCAATTCACCCCTCCACTTT.

The chain recombines TRBV2 with TRBJ1-1, with D perhaps TRBD1 (6 bases). Germline V lookup: CDR1 SNHLY, CDR2 FYNNEI. Trimming removed 7 bases from V and 0 bases from J, with 21 bases in between. The CDR3 is 17 residues long. CDR3 sequence reads: CASTLNLPGHLNTEAFF. In nucleotides, the CDR3 is TGTGCCAGCACCTTGAATTTACCGGGACATTTGAACACTGAAGCTTTCTTT.

This clone was found once. The V gene is TRBV7-9, the J gene TRBJ1-5, with 8 bases identical to TRBD1. The CDR3 sequence is 17 residues long. The germline V gene has CDR1 SEHNR and CDR2 FQNEAQ (reference sequence). V gave up 5 bases and J gave up 3 bases; unmatched junction bases: 12. CDR3 loop: CASSHTGTGWANQPQHF. The CDR3 DNA is TGTGCCAGCAGCCATACCGGGACAGGTTGGGCCAATCAGCCCCAGCATTTT.

This clone has a handful of counts. The V gene is TRBV6-1, the J gene TRBJ1-2; D remains unclear. The germline V gene has CDR1 MNHNS and CDR2 SASEGT. This CDR3 is 15 amino acids long. V was shortened by 3 bases and J by 2 bases, with 13 bases between the two germline ends. CDR3 nucleotides: TGTGCCAGCAGTGAGGCAGCCTTCCAAAACTATGGCTACACCTTC. It encodes CASSEAAFQNYGYTF.

This chain links TRBV15 with TRBJ2-3, with D possibly TRBD2 on 6 matching bases. The CDR3 runs to 13 residues. Germline assignment: CDR1 LNHNV and CDR2 YYDKDF (reference sequence). Trimming removed 5 bases from V and 6 bases from J, with 12 bases in between. Here the CDR3 reads CATSSGLKDTQYF. The CDR3 DNA reads as TGTGCCACCAGCTCGGGACTCAAGGATACGCAGTATTTT.

This clone was counted a single time. CDR3 region: CASSEGLALNYGYTF. Written as DNA, the CDR3 is TGTGCCAGCAGCGAGGGACTGGCATTGAACTATGGCTACACCTTC. The genes are TRBV9 and TRBJ1-2; tentatively, D is TRBD1 (5 bases). Germline CDR1 and CDR2: SGDLS and YYNGEE. The CDR3 consists of 15 residues. V lost 3 bases, J lost 2 bases, and 14 bases lay in between.

This clone was observed a few times. The gene calls are TRBV5-1 and TRBJ1-1; the D is unclear. The V end lost 0 bases, the J end lost 0 bases, and 12 bases lay between the germline ends. Germline V gives CDR1 SGHRS, CDR2 YFSETQ. This CDR3 spans 16 amino acids. Written as DNA, the CDR3 is TGCGCCAGCAGCTTGGGGGGAGGGCGCCTGAACACTGAAGCTTTCTTT. Translating it yields CASSLGGGRLNTEAFF.

The chain is built from TRBV6-1 and TRBJ1-1, with D hard to call. In germline, CDR1 is MNHNS, CDR2 SASEGT. The CDR3 contains 13 residues. V was clipped by 5 bases and J by 3 bases, with 10 bases between them. The CDR3 DNA follows: TGTGCCAGCAGTCCAACACCTGACACTGAAGCTTTCTTT. Amino acids: CASSPTPDTEAFF.

V usage is TRBV5-4 and J usage is TRBJ2-5; D ambiguous. This CDR3 region has 13 residues. Germline V CDR1 and CDR2: SGHNT, YYREEE (reference sequence). Trimming pared 3 bases from V and 5 bases from J, leaving 11 bases between. The CDR3 region is CASSSRISETQYF. The CDR3 bases are TGTGCCAGCAGCTCCCGGATCTCGGAGACCCAGTACTTC.

The chain has TRBV19 and TRBJ1-2, with unresolved D. CDR3 length equals 15 residues. Germline V gene lookup returns CDR1 LNHDA and CDR2 SQIVND (reference sequence). V dropped 7 bases and J dropped 4 bases, with 19 bases sitting between them. In DNA, the CDR3 is TGTGCCAGTACCCGAGCTCTTGAGGACGGCTATGGCTACACCTTC. Protein product: CASTRALEDGYGYTF.

The chain combines TRBV9 with TRBJ2-3; 10 nucleotides align to TRBD2. J gave up 4 bases and V 1 base, and 3 bases lay outside the gene matches. The CDR3 extends over 15 amino acids. CDR1 SGDLS and CDR2 YYNGEE come from the germline V gene. The CDR3 DNA follows: TGTGCCAGCAGCGTAAGCGGGAGGGCCGCAGATACGCAGTATTTT. Protein: CASSVSGRAADTQYF.

J is TRBJ1-2 and V is TRBV6-5, with D unclear. Trimming removed 6 bases at V and 3 bases at J, with 8 bases between. CDR3 length equals 12 residues. CDR1 MNHEY and CDR2 SVGAGI come from the germline V gene. The CDR3 DNA reads as TGTGCCAGCAGCCCACGGGACTATGGCTACACCTTC. As protein: CASSPRDYGYTF.

The CDR3 protein is CAWSAGGPRTDTQYF. The CDR3 DNA follows: TGTGCCTGGAGCGCGGGGGGGCCAAGGACAGATACGCAGTATTTT. The chain links TRBV30 to TRBJ2-3, with 9 bases fitting TRBD2. CDR1 is GTSNPN and CDR2 is SVGIG in the germline V gene (reference sequence). The CDR3 runs to 15 residues. V lost 3 bases, J lost 3 bases, and 7 bases stayed unmatched. The full variable domain, completed using reference TRBV30 and TRBJ2-3, is SQTIHQWPATLVQPVGSPLSLECTVEGTSNPNLYWYRQAAGRGLQLLFYSVGIGQISSEVPQNLSASRPQDRQFILSSKKLLLSDSGFYLCAWSAGGPRTDTQYFGPGTRLTVL.

The gene calls are TRBV5-1 and TRBJ2-1; D remains unclear. Germline CDR1 reads SGHRS; CDR2 reads YFSETQ. Trimming removed 0 bases at V and 8 bases at J, with 6 bases between. This CDR3 is built from 12 residues. CDR3 in amino acids: CASSLEYDEQFF. Here the CDR3 DNA reads TGCGCCAGCAGCTTGGAATACGATGAGCAGTTCTTC.